The 28 T cell receptor beta chains below come from one sample, sequenced in a study of sequential checkpoint blockade in melanoma. The sample's treatment: randomized to nivolumab then ipilimumab (arm A) or the reverse (arm B). Assay used: immunoSEQ multiplex PCR; TCRdb lists only in-frame clones, some missing. The table lists 25,000 to 30,000 clones, approximately 75% of them singletons. This specimen consisted of CD8+ T cells sorted from blood (inferred from file names), obtained from a patient given nivolumab and ipilimumab in sequence. The receptor set was obtained from a human donor with melanoma.

V usage is TRBV30 and J usage is TRBJ2-5; D gene unclear. The J call is doubtful: the DNA matches TRBJ2-7 better. The CDR3 sequence is 12 residues long. The V gene's germline CDR1 is GTSNPN and CDR2 SVGIG (reference sequence). CDR3 amino acids: CAWSGGTYEQYF. In DNA, the CDR3 is TGTGCCTGGAGTGGCGGTACCTACGAGCAGTACTTC.

This chain joins TRBV9 and TRBJ2-7; 8 bases line up with TRBD2. The CDR3 is made up of 13 amino acids. The ends lost 4 bases at V and 6 bases at J; junction bases unmatched: 6. Germline V gene sequence: CDR1 SGDLS, CDR2 YYNGEE. CDR3 nucleotide sequence: TGTGCCAGCAGCCGGGGGGGCCAGGGCGAGCAGTACTTC. Residues: CASSRGGQGEQYF.

This clone was observed a single time. The J gene is TRBJ1-5, the V gene TRBV7-9, with D maybe TRBD1 (6 bases). The CDR3 has 14 residues. V lost 6 bases and J lost 3, with 12 bases in between. Germline-derived CDR1 and CDR2 are SEHNR and FQNEAQ (reference sequence). The CDR3 DNA reads as TGTGCCAGCAGTCTGCAGGGGTCCAATCAGCCCCAGCATTTT. Its translation: CASSLQGSNQPQHF.

The chain carries TRBV28 and TRBJ1-6; D perhaps matches TRBD1 (5 bases). Germline V CDR1 and CDR2: MDHEN, SYDVKM. The CDR3 is made up of 15 amino acids. Trimming pared 2 bases from V and 4 bases from J, leaving 9 bases between. The CDR3 protein is CASSLRQSYNSPLHF. CDR3 nucleotide sequence: TGTGCCAGCAGTTTAAGACAGAGTTATAATTCACCCCTCCACTTT.

The V gene is TRBV2, the J gene TRBJ1-1; D gene uncertain. The V end lost 6 bases, the J end lost 3 bases, and 11 bases lay between the germline ends. Per germline, CDR1 SNHLY and CDR2 FYNNEI. This CDR3 is 13 amino acids long. This CDR3 is CASSGSRYTEAFF. The CDR3 coding sequence is TGTGCCAGCAGCGGGTCTCGATACACTGAAGCTTTCTTT.

The J gene is TRBJ2-3, the V gene TRBV6-4; 7 positions match TRBD1. CDR1 is MRHNA, CDR2 SNTAGT, per germline. Losses at the gene ends were 6 bases for V and 4 bases for J; bases not matched to a gene: 7. This CDR3 contains 14 residues. CDR3: CASSNQTGPDTQYF. CDR3 coding DNA: TGTGCCAGCAGCAACCAGACAGGGCCAGATACGCAGTATTTT.

This clone appeared a single time. The chain couples TRBV5-5 to TRBJ2-5, with 10 bases identical to TRBD1. This CDR3 has 18 amino acids. Germline CDR1 is SGHKS and CDR2 is YYEKEE (reference sequence). J gave up 5 bases and V 1 base, and 14 bases lay outside the gene matches. Written as DNA, the CDR3 is TGTGCCAGCAGCTTGTATTTTTTGGGACAGGGGCCTCAGGAGACCCAGTACTTC. Translated, it gives CASSLYFLGQGPQETQYF.

The rearrangement uses TRBV7-9 and TRBJ2-7, with D maybe TRBD1 (6 bases). V lost 3 bases, J lost 2 bases, and 14 bases lay in between. From germline, CDR1 is SEHNR and CDR2 FQNEAQ (reference sequence). The CDR3 sequence is 15 residues long. The CDR3, as DNA: TGTGCCAGCAGCTTCGGTCGAGGACAGACCTACGAGCAGTACTTC. Translating gives CASSFGRGQTYEQYF.

This chain links TRBV28 with TRBJ2-2, with a possible D match to TRBD1 (5 bases). Trimming took off 10 bases at V and 5 bases at J, with 23 bases between the two ends. The CDR3 has 16 amino acids. From germline, CDR1 is MDHEN and CDR2 SYDVKM. The CDR3 sequence: CATRPHGQGRTGELFF. The DNA of the CDR3 is TGTGCCACCCGACCTCATGGTCAGGGTAGAACCGGGGAGCTGTTTTTT.

For the CDR3, the DNA is TGTGCCAGCAGCCTCCTTACAGGGACGAACACCGGGGAGCTGTTTTTT. Protein product: CASSLLTGTNTGELFF. The V and J genes are TRBV7-3 and TRBJ2-2; maybe TRBD1 (6 bases). CDR3 length: 16 amino acids. V gave up 5 bases and J gave up 0 bases, with 13 bases separating them. Germline V gene lookup returns CDR1 SGHTA and CDR2 FQGTGA. The variable domain in full, with the rest retrieved from reference TRBV7-3 and TRBJ2-2, is GAGVSQTPSNKVTEKGKYVELRCDPISGHTALYWYRQSLGQGPEFLIYFQGTGAADDSGLPNDRFFAVRPEGSVSTLKIQRTERGDSAVYLCASSLLTGTNTGELFFGEGSRLTVL.

This sequence joins TRBV5-4 and TRBJ2-7; 11 bases fit TRBD2. V trimming: 3 bases; J trimming: 4 bases; junction bases outside the gene matches: 12. The CDR3 runs to 17 residues. CDR1 is SGHNT, CDR2 YYREEE, per germline (reference sequence). CDR3 protein: CASSSTTPASGGYEQYF. CDR3 nucleotides: TGTGCCAGCAGCTCGACCACCCCGGCTAGCGGGGGGTACGAGCAGTACTTC.

Relative to its sample, this clone is medium-sized. The V and J genes are TRBV6-5 and TRBJ2-5, with D possibly TRBD1 on 5 matching bases. The V end lost 7 bases, the J end lost 1 base, and 10 bases lay between the germline ends. The CDR3 loop spans 13 amino acids. CDR1 is MNHEY and CDR2 is SVGAGI in the germline V gene. The chain's CDR3 is CASTGTGQETQYF. The CDR3 coding sequence is TGTGCCAGCACCGGAACAGGCCAAGAGACCCAGTACTTC.

This clone was found once. The chain is built from TRBV19 and TRBJ2-1, with no clear D. Germline loops: CDR1 LNHDA, CDR2 SQIVND (reference sequence). V gave up 5 bases and J gave up 0 bases, with 5 bases separating them. The CDR3 totals 13 residues. This CDR3 is CASSWSSYNEQFF. CDR3 nucleotides: TGTGCCAGTAGTTGGAGCTCCTACAATGAGCAGTTCTTC.

The CDR3 reads CAWRGVRDRGGEQFF. In DNA form, the CDR3 reads TGTGCCTGGAGGGGTGTTCGGGACAGGGGGGGCGAGCAGTTCTTC. The J gene is TRBJ2-1, the V gene TRBV30; 11 positions agree with TRBD1. The length of the CDR3 is 15 residues. V shed 3 bases, J shed 10 bases, and the junction held 11 bases outside the gene matches. CDR1 is GTSNPN, CDR2 SVGIG, per germline (reference sequence). Looking up the rest from reference TRBV30 and TRBJ2-1 gives the full variable domain: SQTIHQWPATLVQPVGSPLSLECTVEGTSNPNLYWYRQAAGRGLQLLFYSVGIGQISSEVPQNLSASRPQDRQFILSSKKLLLSDSGFYLCAWRGVRDRGGEQFFGPGTRLTVL.

This chain joins TRBV27 and TRBJ2-5; D is perhaps TRBD2 (7 bases). The V end lost 1 base, the J end lost 5 bases, and 11 bases lay between the germline ends. The germline CDR1 and CDR2 sequences are MNHEY and SMNVEV (reference sequence). CDR3 length: 14 amino acids. The CDR3 DNA sequence: TGTGCCAGCAGTTTATACGGGGGGCCGGAGACCCAGTACTTC. Translation: CASSLYGGPETQYF.

The chain carries TRBV28 and TRBJ1-5, with 12 bases lining up with TRBD1. The CDR3 extends over 14 amino acids. Trimming removed 6 bases from V and 6 bases from J; junction bases left unmatched: 3. Looked up from germline, CDR1 is MDHEN and CDR2 is SYDVKM. The CDR3 here is CASRGQGARQPQHF. CDR3 bases: TGTGCCAGCAGGGGACAGGGGGCGCGTCAGCCCCAGCATTTT. Drawing the rest from reference TRBV28 and TRBJ1-5, the complete variable domain is DVKVTQSSRYLVKRTGEKVFLECVQDMDHENMFWYRQDPGLGLRLIYFSYDVKMKEKGDIPEGYSVSREKKERFSLILESASTNQTSMYLCASRGQGARQPQHFGDGTRLSIL.

This clone counts as medium-sized. This chain links TRBV10-1 with TRBJ2-1, with a possible D match to TRBD2 (6 bases). In germline, CDR1 is WNHNN, CDR2 SYGVQD (reference sequence). V was cut by 9 bases and J by 8 bases, with 20 bases left in between. The CDR3 spans 14 residues. DNA for the CDR3: TGCGCCAGTCTTGTGGGACTTGAGTTTGATGAGCAGTTCTTC. This codes for CASLVGLEFDEQFF.

The rearrangement links TRBV27 to TRBJ2-1; 7 nucleotides align to TRBD2. V shed 6 bases and J 4 bases; nucleotides not matched to a gene: 9. CDR3 length: 15 residues. Looked up from germline, CDR1 is MNHEY and CDR2 is SMNVEV (reference sequence). The CDR3 region is CASRVGLSSYNEQFF. CDR3 coding DNA: TGTGCCAGCAGAGTGGGACTATCCTCATACAATGAGCAGTTCTTC.

V and J are TRBV15 and TRBJ2-5, with 10 bases that match TRBD2. Trimming at V came to 0 bases and at J to 5 bases, leaving 6 bases not matched to a gene. The length of the CDR3 is 16 residues. The germline V gene has CDR1 LNHNV and CDR2 YYDKDF (reference sequence). CDR3 protein: CATSRDSGGARETQYF. DNA for the CDR3: TGTGCCACCAGCAGAGACAGCGGGGGGGCCAGGGAGACCCAGTACTTC.

Only a few counts were recorded for this clone. The rearrangement uses TRBV5-1 and TRBJ1-4, with D perhaps TRBD1 (6 bases). The CDR3 runs to 13 residues. The V and J ends lost 3 bases and 8 bases respectively, with 11 bases between them. Per the germline V gene, CDR1 is SGHRS and CDR2 is YFSETQ. As DNA, the CDR3 is TGCGCCAGCAGCTCGGACAGAGGCGAAAAACTGTTTTTT. Amino acids: CASSSDRGEKLFF.

The chain links TRBV4-1 to TRBJ1-5, with 10 bases identical to TRBD1. This CDR3 has 17 residues. CDR1 and CDR2 (germline): MGHRA, YSYEKL. The V gene end was trimmed by 0 bases and the J gene end by 7 bases; junction bases not matched to a gene: 9. The CDR3 DNA is TGCGCCAGCAGCCAAGATCTTAGGACAGGGGGTTGGCAGCCCCAGCATTTT. This codes for CASSQDLRTGGWQPQHF.

Here the CDR3 DNA reads TGTGCCAGCAGCGTCCTAGGCAATGAGCAGTTCTTC. Protein: CASSVLGNEQFF. The V call is TRBV9, the J call TRBJ2-1; D uncertain. This CDR3 region has 12 residues. V shed 2 bases and J shed 6 bases, with 6 bases lying between them. From germline, CDR1 is SGDLS and CDR2 YYNGEE.

J is TRBJ1-5 and V is TRBV27, with D perhaps matching TRBD1 (6 bases). The V gene lost 5 bases and the J gene lost 4 bases, with 12 bases spanning the gap. Germline lookup yields CDR1 MNHEY and CDR2 SMNVEV (reference sequence). CDR3 length: 14 residues. As DNA, the CDR3 is TGTGCCAGCAGTCAGGGGACACCAAATCAGCCCCAGCATTTT. This codes for CASSQGTPNQPQHF.

The rearrangement links TRBV7-3 to TRBJ2-3; D might be TRBD2 (6 bases). The CDR3 is 16 residues long. Germline CDR1 is SGHTA and CDR2 is FQGTGA. V was cut by 4 bases and J by 6 bases, with 20 bases left in between. CDR3 nucleotides: TGTGCCAGCAGCTACGGAAGCGGGTCTACCGGTGATACGCAGTATTTT. Translated: CASSYGSGSTGDTQYF.

The chain joins TRBV9 to TRBJ2-3; TRBD2 aligns across 14 bases. Germline assignment: CDR1 SGDLS and CDR2 YYNGEE. The CDR3 loop spans 17 amino acids. After removal of 2 bases from V and 6 bases from J, the junction contained 8 bases not matched to a gene. The CDR3 spells CASSVRGLAGVRDTQYF. CDR3 nucleotide sequence: TGTGCCAGCAGCGTTCGGGGACTAGCGGGGGTCCGGGATACGCAGTATTTT.

The chain links TRBV12-5 to TRBJ1-1; TRBD1 is a possible D gene (5 bases). The V end was cut by 6 bases, the J end by 6 bases, with 11 bases between. Looked up from germline, CDR1 is LGHNT and CDR2 is FRNRAP. The CDR3 has 12 residues. The DNA for the CDR3 is TGTGCTAGTGGAGGGGTGCGCGCTGAAGCTTTCTTT. It encodes CASGGVRAEAFF.

In DNA, the CDR3 is TGTGCCAGCAGCCACCGGGGAAATGAGCAGTTCTTC. It encodes CASSHRGNEQFF. This chain links TRBV13 with TRBJ2-1; perhaps TRBD2 as D (5 bases). The CDR3 spans 12 residues. Germline CDR1 and CDR2: PRHDT and FYEKMQ (reference sequence). V was cut by 5 bases and J by 7 bases, with 9 bases left in between.

The rearrangement links TRBV19 to TRBJ2-1; D is unclear. This CDR3 contains 12 residues. Between the trimmed V and J ends, which lost 5 bases and 5 bases, there was a span of 7 bases. Germline V gene data show CDR1 as LNHDA and CDR2 as SQIVND (reference sequence). The CDR3 DNA reads TGTGCCAGTAGTCATCCCAACAATGAGCAGTTCTTC. Translating gives CASSHPNNEQFF.